The clone carrying this T cell receptor beta chain was counted ten times or more. Its target is unknown. This sample is part of a study of early T cells in non-severe SARS-CoV-2 infection. Background on the study: The chains were unpaired, and the sequenced material was bulk RNA from unsorted whole blood. General study points: Matching against VDJdb likely underestimated virus-specific expansions, favoring anti-spike CD8.

CDR1 and CDR2 from the germline V gene are LNHDA and SQIVND (reference sequence). The CDR3 contains 13 residues. With 2 bases removed from V and 3 bases from J, the gap between germline ends came to 6 bases. Individual cDNA molecules were tagged with unique molecular identifiers. TCRdb re-derived calls from the 5' RACE reads in MiXCR, one entry per CDR3 protein. The table includes roughly 69,000 distinct CDR3 sequences, roughly 9% detected once. The sequences come from whole blood, collected at baseline. The TCR sequence derives from an adult who was a healthcare worker with PCR-confirmed SARS-CoV-2 infection or an uninfected control (not recorded which). V usage is TRBV19 and J usage is TRBJ2-3; weak D call: TRBD1 (6 bases). The CDR3 nucleotides are TGTGCCAGTAGTATACAGGGGACAGATACGCAGTATTTT. This encodes CASSIQGTDTQYF.